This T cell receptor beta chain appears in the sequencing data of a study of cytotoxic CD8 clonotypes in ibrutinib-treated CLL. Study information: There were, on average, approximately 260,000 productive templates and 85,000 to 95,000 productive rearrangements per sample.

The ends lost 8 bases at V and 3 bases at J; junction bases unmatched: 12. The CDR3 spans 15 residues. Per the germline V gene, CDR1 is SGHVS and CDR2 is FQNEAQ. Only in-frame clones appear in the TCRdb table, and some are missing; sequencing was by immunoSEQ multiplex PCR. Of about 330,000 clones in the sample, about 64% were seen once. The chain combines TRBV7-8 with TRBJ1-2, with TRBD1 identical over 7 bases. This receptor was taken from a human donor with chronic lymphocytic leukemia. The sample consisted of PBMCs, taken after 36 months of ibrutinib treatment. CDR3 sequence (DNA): TGTGCCAGCTCGGCCACGGGACAGCCCTACTATGGCTACACCTTC. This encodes CASSATGQPYYGYTF.